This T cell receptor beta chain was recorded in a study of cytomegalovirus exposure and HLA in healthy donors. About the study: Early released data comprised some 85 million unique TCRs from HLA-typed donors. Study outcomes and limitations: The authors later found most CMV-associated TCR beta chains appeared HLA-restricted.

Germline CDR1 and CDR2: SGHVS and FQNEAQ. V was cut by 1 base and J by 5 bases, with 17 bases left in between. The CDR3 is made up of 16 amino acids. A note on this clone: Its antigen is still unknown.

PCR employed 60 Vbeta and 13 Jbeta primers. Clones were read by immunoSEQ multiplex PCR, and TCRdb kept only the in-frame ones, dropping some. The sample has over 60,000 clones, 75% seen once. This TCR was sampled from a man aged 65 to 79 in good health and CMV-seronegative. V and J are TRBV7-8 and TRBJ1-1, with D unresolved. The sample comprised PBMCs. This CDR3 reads CASSLGIAGSGTEAFF. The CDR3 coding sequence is TGTGCCAGCAGCTTAGGAATTGCGGGTTCTGGGACTGAAGCTTTCTTT.